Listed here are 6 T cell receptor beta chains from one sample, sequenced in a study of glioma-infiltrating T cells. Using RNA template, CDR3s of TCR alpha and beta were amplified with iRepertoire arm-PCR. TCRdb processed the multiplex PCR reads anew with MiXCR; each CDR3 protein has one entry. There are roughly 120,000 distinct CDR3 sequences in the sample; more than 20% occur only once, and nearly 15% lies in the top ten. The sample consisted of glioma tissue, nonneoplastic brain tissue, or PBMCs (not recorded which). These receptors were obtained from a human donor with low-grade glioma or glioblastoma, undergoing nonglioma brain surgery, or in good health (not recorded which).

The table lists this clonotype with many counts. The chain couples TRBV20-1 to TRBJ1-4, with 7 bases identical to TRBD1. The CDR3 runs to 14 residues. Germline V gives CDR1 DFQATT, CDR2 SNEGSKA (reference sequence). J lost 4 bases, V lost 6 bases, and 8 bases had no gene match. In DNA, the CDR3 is TGCAGTGCCCTTCCCGGGACAGTTAATGAAAAACTGTTTTTT. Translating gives CSALPGTVNEKLFF.

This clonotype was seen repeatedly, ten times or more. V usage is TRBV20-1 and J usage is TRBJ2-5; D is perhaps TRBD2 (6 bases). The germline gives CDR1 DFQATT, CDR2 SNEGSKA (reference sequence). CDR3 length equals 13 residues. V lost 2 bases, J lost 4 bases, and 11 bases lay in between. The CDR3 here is CSARISGGETQYF. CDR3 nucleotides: TGCAGTGCTAGAATTTCCGGGGGAGAGACCCAGTACTTC.

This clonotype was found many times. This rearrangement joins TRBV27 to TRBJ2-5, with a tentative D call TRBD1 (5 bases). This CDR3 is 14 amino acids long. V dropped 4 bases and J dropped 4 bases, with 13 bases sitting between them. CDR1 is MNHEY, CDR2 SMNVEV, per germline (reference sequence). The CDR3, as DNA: TGTGCCAGCAGTTCCACAGGTGCGGCAGAGACCCAGTACTTC. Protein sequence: CASSSTGAAETQYF.

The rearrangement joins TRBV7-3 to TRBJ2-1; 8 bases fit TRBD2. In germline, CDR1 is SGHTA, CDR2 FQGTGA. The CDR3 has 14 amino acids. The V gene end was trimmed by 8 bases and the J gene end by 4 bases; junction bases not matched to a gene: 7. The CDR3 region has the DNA TGTGCCAGCGCAAAACTAGCGGCATACAATGAGCAGTTCTTC. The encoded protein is CASAKLAAYNEQFF.

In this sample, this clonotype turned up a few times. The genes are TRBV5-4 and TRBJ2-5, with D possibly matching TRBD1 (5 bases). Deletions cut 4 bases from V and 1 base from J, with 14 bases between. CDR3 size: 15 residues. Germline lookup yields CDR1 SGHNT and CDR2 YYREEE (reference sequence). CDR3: CASSRTGRPQETQYF. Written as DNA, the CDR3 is TGTGCCAGCAGCCGTACAGGACGGCCCCAAGAGACCCAGTACTTC.

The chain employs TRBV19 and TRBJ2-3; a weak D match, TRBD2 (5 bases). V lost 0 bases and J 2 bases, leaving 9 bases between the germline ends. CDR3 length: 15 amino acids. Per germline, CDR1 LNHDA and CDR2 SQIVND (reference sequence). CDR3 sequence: CASSIETTFTDTQYF. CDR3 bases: TGTGCCAGTAGTATAGAGACTACTTTCACAGATACGCAGTATTTT.